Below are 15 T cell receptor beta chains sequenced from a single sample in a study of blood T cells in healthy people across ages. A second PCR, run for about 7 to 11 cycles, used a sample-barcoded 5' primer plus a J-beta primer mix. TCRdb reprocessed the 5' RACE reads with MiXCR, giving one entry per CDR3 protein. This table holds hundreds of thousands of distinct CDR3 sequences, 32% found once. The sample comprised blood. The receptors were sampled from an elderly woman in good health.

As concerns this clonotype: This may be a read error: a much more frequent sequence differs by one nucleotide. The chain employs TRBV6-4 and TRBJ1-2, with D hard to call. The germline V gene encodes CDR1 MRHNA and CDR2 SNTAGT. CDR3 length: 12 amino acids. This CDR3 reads CANSDLNYGYTF. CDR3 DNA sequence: TGTGCCAACAGTGACCTCAACTATGGCTACACCTTC.

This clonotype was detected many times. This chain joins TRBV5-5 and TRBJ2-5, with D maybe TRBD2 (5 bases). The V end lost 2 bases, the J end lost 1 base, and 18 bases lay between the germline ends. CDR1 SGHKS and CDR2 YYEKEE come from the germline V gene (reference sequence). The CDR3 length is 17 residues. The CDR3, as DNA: TGTGCCAGCAGCTTTCGCGCGGCTTCTCGGGGCCAAGAGACCCAGTACTTC. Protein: CASSFRAASRGQETQYF.

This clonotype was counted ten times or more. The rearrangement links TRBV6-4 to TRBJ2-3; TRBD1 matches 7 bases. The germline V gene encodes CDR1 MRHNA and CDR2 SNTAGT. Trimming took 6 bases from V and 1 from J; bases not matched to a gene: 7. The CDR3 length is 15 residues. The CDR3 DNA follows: TGTGCCAGCAGACGACAGGGAATTGGCACAGATACGCAGTATTTT. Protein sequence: CASRRQGIGTDTQYF.

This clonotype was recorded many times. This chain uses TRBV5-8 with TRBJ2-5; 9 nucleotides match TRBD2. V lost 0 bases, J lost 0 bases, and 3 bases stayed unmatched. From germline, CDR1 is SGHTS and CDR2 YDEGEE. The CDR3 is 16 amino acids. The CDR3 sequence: CASSLGLAGYQETQYF. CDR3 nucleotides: TGTGCCAGCAGCTTGGGGCTAGCGGGGTACCAAGAGACCCAGTACTTC.

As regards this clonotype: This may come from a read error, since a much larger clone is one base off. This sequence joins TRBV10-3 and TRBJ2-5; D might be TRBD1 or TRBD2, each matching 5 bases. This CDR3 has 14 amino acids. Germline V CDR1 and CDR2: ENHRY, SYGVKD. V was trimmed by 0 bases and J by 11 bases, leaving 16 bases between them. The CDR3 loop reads CAISESRGNNEQYF. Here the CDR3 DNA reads TGTGCCATCAGTGAGTCCCGGGGCAACAATGAGCAGTACTTC.

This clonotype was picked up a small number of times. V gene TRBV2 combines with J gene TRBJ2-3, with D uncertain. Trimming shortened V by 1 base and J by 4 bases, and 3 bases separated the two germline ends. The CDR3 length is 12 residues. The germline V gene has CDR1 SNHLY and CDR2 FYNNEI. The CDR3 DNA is TGTGCCAGCAGTGAAGGTGCAGATACGCAGTATTTT. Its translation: CASSEGADTQYF.

The DNA of the CDR3 is TGCGCCAGCAGCCAAGAGGGGGGGGATCGTTACGAGCAGTACTTC. Protein sequence: CASSQEGGDRYEQYF. This chain links TRBV4-1 with TRBJ2-7; 7 bases fit TRBD2. CDR1 and CDR2 from the germline V gene are MGHRA and YSYEKL. The CDR3 extends over 15 amino acids. With V trimmed by 0 bases and J by 4 bases, 6 bases remained unmatched.

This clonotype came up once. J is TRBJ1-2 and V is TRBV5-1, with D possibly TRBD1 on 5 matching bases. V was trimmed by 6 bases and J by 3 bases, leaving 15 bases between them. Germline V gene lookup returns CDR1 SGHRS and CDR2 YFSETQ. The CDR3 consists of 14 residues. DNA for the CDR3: TGCGCCAGCACTCGCCCCCCGGGGGACTATGGCTACACCTTC. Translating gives CASTRPPGDYGYTF.

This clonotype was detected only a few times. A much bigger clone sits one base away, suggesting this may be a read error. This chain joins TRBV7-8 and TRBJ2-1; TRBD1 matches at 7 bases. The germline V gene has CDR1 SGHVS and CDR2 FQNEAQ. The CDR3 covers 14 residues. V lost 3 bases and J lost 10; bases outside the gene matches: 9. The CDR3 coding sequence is TGTGCCAGCAGCTTCGGGCAGGGGGATGGCGAGCAGTTCTTC. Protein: CASSFGQGDGEQFF.

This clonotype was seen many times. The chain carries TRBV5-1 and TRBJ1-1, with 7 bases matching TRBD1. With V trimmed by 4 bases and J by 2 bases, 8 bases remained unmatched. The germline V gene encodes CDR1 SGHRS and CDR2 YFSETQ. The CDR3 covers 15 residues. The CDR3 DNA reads TGCGCCAGCAGCCCAGGAGGGACAGCAAACACTGAAGCTTTCTTT. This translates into CASSPGGTANTEAFF.

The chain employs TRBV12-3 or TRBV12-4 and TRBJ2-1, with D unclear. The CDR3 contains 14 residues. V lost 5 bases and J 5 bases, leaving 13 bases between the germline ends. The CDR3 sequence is CASSRINGDNEQFF. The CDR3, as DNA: TGTGCCAGCAGTCGGATAAACGGCGACAATGAGCAGTTCTTC.

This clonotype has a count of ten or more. The CDR3 DNA reads TGTGCCAGCAGCGTCTTGCAGACGGCTAACTATGGCTACACCTTC. Translating it yields CASSVLQTANYGYTF. The V gene is TRBV9, the J gene TRBJ1-2, with no clear D. From germline, CDR1 is SGDLS and CDR2 YYNGEE. The CDR3 has 15 amino acids. V was pared by 2 bases and J by 0 bases, with 11 bases between.

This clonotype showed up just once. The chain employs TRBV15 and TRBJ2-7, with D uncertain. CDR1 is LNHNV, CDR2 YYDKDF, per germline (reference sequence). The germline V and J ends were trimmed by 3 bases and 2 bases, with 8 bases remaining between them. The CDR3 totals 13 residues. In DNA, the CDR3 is TGTGCCACCAGCAGTGGCAGTACCTACGAGCAGTACTTC. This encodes CATSSGSTYEQYF. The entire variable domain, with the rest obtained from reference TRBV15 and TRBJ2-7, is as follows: DAMVIQNPRYQVTQFGKPVTLSCSQTLNHNVMYWYQQKSSQAPKLLFHYYDKDFNNEADTPDNFQSRRPNTSFCFLDIRSPGLGDTAMYLCATSSGSTYEQYFGPGTRLTVT.

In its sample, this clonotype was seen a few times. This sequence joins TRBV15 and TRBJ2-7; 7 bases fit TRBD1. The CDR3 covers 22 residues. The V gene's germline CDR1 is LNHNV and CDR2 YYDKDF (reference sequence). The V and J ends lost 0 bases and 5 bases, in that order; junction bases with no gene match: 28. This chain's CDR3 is CATSRDHLIRVESPNRGDEQYF. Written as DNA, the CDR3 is TGTGCCACCAGCAGAGATCATCTGATTCGGGTCGAGTCCCCAAACAGGGGCGACGAGCAGTACTTC.

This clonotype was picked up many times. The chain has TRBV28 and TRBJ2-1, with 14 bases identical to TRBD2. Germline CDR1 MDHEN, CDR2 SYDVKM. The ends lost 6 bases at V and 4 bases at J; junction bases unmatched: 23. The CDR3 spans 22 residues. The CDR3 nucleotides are TGTGCCAGCAGCCGGAAGGGGGGGACTAGCGGGGGCCCCACTTCTCAATACAATGAGCAGTTCTTC. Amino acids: CASSRKGGTSGGPTSQYNEQFF.